This TCR beta chain was captured in a study of T cells in Graves' hyperthyroidism and ophthalmopathy. On the study more broadly: It was at initial diagnosis, before any treatment, that peripheral blood was collected. Study-level results: Stable hyperthyroidism and ophthalmopathy were separated using 13 V-J signatures. Most expanded thyroid clonotypes above 0.001 also appeared in blood.

Diagnosis rested on symptoms, serum thyroxine and TRAb, thyroid ultrasound, and orbital computed tomography. CDR3 length equals 14 residues. V dropped 5 bases and J dropped 2; count of bases not matched to a gene: 5. The germline V gene encodes CDR1 MNHNS and CDR2 SASEGT. Researchers amplified the TCR beta CDR3 regions from RNA transcripts. TCR CDR3 regions were first amplified by RT-PCR with HTBI primers. A single record per CDR3 protein comes from TCRdb applying MiXCR to the multiplex PCR reads. The data hold fewer than 650,000 distinct CDR3 sequences, with approximately 15% observed a single time. This clonotype was detected ten times or more. Antigen specificity is unknown.

The genes are TRBV6-1 and TRBJ1-2; 7 bases line up with TRBD1. This clonotype originated in a woman aged 18-30 years with Graves' ophthalmopathy. The sequenced sample was blood. The CDR3 DNA sequence: TGTGCCAGCAGTCGCCCACAGGGGAACTATGGCTACACCTTC. This encodes CASSRPQGNYGYTF.